This T cell receptor beta chain was captured in a study of blood T cell repertoires in COVID-19. Across the whole study: From T cells, B-cell-depleted T cells, or PBMCs came the material, which was cDNA or gDNA.

The CDR3 is 15 amino acids. Per the germline V gene, CDR1 is SQVTM and CDR2 is ANQGSEA. V lost 0 bases and J lost 5; bases outside the gene matches: 4. Original processing notes: Counts of nucleated cells, estimated from reference gene primer amplification, were obtained. The protocol was immunoSEQ multiplex PCR, while the TCRdb copy is restricted to in-frame clones and leaves out a portion. V and J calls and clone size are copied from that table; D and trimming were computed from the DNA. The sample lists fewer than 300,000 clones, 70% to 90% occurring once. This clone was observed a handful of times.

This receptor was identified in a man between 18 and 29 years old with active or convalescent COVID-19. Sequencing used peripheral blood. The J gene is TRBJ2-7, the V gene TRBV29-1; 13 bases line up with TRBD2. The CDR3 spells CSVEDGGLAGNEQYF. The CDR3 DNA reads as TGCAGCGTTGAAGATGGGGGACTAGCGGGGAACGAGCAGTACTTC.